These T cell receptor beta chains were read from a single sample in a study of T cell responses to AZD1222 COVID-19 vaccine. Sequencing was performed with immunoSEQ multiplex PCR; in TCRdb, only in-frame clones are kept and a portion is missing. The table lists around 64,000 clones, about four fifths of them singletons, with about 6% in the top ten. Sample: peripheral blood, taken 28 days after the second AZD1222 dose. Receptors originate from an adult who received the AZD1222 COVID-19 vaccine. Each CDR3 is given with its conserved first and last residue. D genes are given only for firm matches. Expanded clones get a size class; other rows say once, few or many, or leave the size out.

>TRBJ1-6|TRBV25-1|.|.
CASSAQGRGSYNSPLHF
TGTGCCAGCAGTGCCCAGGGCAGGGGCTCCTATAATTCACCCCTCCACTTT
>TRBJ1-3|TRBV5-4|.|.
CASSFGTGSGNTIYF
TGTGCCAGCAGCTTCGGGACCGGCTCTGGAAACACCATATATTTT
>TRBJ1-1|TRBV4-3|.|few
CASSHIMGTGRTEAFF
TGCGCCAGCAGCCACATTATGGGGACTGGGAGGACTGAAGCTTTCTTT
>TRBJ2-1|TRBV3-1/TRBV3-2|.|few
CASSPSGVWYNEQFF
TGTGCCAGCAGCCCCTCCGGGGTTTGGTACAATGAGCAGTTCTTC
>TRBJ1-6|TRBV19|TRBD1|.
CASSVQGPHNSPLHF
TGTGCCAGTAGTGTACAGGGGCCTCATAATTCACCCCTCCACTTT
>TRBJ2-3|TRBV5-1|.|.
CASSPGQVADTQYF
TGCGCCAGCAGCCCGGGACAAGTTGCAGATACGCAGTATTTT
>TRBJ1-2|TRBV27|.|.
CASSFTGTNYGYTF
TGTGCCAGCAGTTTTACAGGGACTAACTATGGCTACACCTTC
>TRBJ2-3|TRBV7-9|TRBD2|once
CASSLRLTSGGTTDTQYF
TGTGCCAGCAGCCTACGACTCACTAGCGGGGGGACCACAGATACGCAGTATTTT
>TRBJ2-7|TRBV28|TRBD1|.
CASTMDRLSYEQYF
TGTGCCAGCACTATGGACAGGTTATCTTACGAGCAGTACTTC
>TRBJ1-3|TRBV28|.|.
CASSLSTSGNTIYF
TGTGCCAGCTCTTTGTCGACATCTGGAAACACCATATATTTT
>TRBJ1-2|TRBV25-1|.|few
CASSRMGRDNYGYTF
TGTGCCAGCAGCCGAATGGGGCGAGATAACTATGGCTACACCTTC
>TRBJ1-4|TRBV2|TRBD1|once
CASSVWTGTNEKLFF
TGTGCCAGCAGTGTATGGACAGGAACTAATGAAAAACTGTTTTTT
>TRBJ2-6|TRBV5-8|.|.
CASSWDPTWDVSGANVLTF
TGTGCCAGCAGCTGGGACCCAACTTGGGACGTCTCTGGGGCCAACGTCCTGACTTTC
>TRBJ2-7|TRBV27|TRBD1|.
CASRPMGTGVHEQYF
TGTGCCAGCAGACCAATGGGGACAGGGGTCCACGAGCAGTACTTC
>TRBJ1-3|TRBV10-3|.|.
CAIGETFTGNTIYF
TGTGCCATCGGGGAAACCTTTACTGGAAACACCATATATTTT
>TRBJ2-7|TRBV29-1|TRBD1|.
CSGVDRSSYEQYF
TGCAGCGGGGTGGACAGGAGCTCCTACGAGCAGTACTTC
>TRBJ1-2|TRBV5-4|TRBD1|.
CASSSGQESSYGYTF
TGTGCCAGCAGCTCAGGACAGGAATCTTCCTATGGCTACACCTTC
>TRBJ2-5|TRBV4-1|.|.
CASSQVYVETQYF
TGCGCCAGCAGCCAAGTATACGTAGAGACCCAGTACTTC
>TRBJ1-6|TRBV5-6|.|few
CASSRQEYSYNSPLHF
TGTGCCAGCAGCCGTCAAGAGTACTCCTATAATTCACCCCTCCACTTT
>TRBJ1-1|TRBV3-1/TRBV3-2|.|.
CASSQGERYNTEAFF
TGTGCCAGCAGCCAAGGTGAGAGATACAACACTGAAGCTTTCTTT
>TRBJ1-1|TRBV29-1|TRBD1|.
CSVESGGASEAFF
TGCAGCGTTGAATCAGGGGGGGCCTCTGAAGCTTTCTTT
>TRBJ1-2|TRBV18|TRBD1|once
CASSTADRDYGYTF
TGTGCCAGCTCAACCGCCGACAGGGACTATGGCTACACCTTC
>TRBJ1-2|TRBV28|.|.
CASTTGKDFDGYTF
TGTGCCAGCACCACGGGAAAGGATTTCGATGGCTACACCTTC
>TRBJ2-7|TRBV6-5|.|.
CASRRDSTYEQYF
TGTGCCAGCAGGCGGGACAGCACCTACGAGCAGTACTTC
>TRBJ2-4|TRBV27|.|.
CASSLSRLTKNIQYF
TGTGCCAGCAGTTTAAGTAGGCTCACCAAAAACATTCAGTACTTC
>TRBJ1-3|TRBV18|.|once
CASSPGVSSGNTIYF
TGTGCCAGCTCGCCAGGTGTCAGCTCTGGAAACACCATATATTTT
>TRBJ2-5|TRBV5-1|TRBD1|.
CASSLGDRELETQYF
TGCGCCAGCAGCTTGGGGGACAGGGAGTTGGAGACCCAGTACTTC
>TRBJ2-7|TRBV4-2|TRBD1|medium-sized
CASSHDDWGTGKPYEQYF
TGTGCCAGCAGCCACGACGACTGGGGGACAGGCAAACCTTACGAGCAGTACTTC
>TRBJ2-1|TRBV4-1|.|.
CASSPRFTGNEQFF
TGCGCCAGCAGCCCACGATTCACAGGGAATGAGCAGTTCTTC
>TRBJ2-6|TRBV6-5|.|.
CASSYGRSGANVLTF
TGTGCCAGCAGTTACGGCCGCTCTGGGGCCAACGTCCTGACTTTC
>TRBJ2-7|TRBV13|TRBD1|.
CASSPGQGGYEQYF
TGTGCCAGCAGCCCGGGACAGGGAGGTTACGAGCAGTACTTC
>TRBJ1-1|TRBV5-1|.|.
CASSLAVLNTEAFF
TGCGCCAGCAGCTTGGCCGTCTTGAACACTGAAGCTTTCTTT
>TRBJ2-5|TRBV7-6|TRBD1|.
CASSSTGGALETQYF
TGTGCCAGCAGCTCCACAGGGGGCGCGTTAGAGACCCAGTACTTC
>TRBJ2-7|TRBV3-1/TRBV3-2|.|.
CASSPGQGREQYF
TGTGCCAGCAGCCCAGGACAAGGGAGGGAGCAGTACTTC
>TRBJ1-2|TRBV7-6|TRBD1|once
CASSPRTGGGYTF
TGTGCCAGCAGCCCAAGGACAGGGGGAGGCTACACCTTC
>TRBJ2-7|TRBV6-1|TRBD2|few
CASSDSGVAYEQYF
TGTGCCAGCAGTGATAGCGGGGTAGCCTACGAGCAGTACTTC
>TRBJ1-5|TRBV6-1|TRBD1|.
CASRIQGSNQPQHF
TGTGCCAGCAGAATACAGGGGAGCAATCAGCCCCAGCATTTT